Reported below is one T cell receptor (beta chain). CDR1 SGHNT and CDR2 YYREEE come from the germline V gene (reference sequence). This CDR3 spans 16 amino acids. Trimming removed 0 bases from V and 7 bases from J, with 20 bases in between. Original processing notes: Amplification from reference gene primers served as the basis for estimated nucleated cell counts. Clones were sequenced by immunoSEQ multiplex PCR, and TCRdb holds only the in-frame ones, with some missing. Clonal size and the V and J genes are those of that table, whereas D and trimming came from the DNA. Here the sample spans fewer than 200,000 clones, roughly 86% being singletons. The data derive from a study of blood T cell repertoires in COVID-19. Whole-study context: Sample material is recorded as cDNA or gDNA derived from T cells, B-cell-depleted T cells, or PBMCs.

This chain joins TRBV5-4 and TRBJ2-7; TRBD1 might be the D (7 bases). The sample comprised peripheral blood. The TCR was taken from a man between 40 and 49 years old with active or convalescent COVID-19. The CDR3 DNA is TGTGCCAGCAGCTTGGGAGGGCAGGGGGGCCGCGGAGAGCAGTACTTC. Amino acids: CASSLGGQGGRGEQYF. The full variable domain, completed using reference TRBV5-4 and TRBJ2-7, is ETGVTQSPTHLIKTRGQQVTLRCSSQSGHNTVSWYQQALGQGPQFIFQYYREEENGRGNFPPRFSGLQFPNYSSELNVNALELDDSALYLCASSLGGQGGRGEQYFGPGTRLTVT.